This T cell receptor beta chain was observed in a study of blood T cell repertoires in COVID-19. Study-level background: Spain, Italy and the United States supplied samples that represented acute and convalescent COVID-19.

CDR1 MGHRA and CDR2 YSYEKL come from the germline V gene. The CDR3 is made up of 15 amino acids. Unmatched junction bases numbered 7, after V lost 1 base and J lost 5 bases. Per the study methods: Using reference gene primer amplification, nucleated cell counts were estimated. Clones were sequenced by immunoSEQ multiplex PCR, and TCRdb holds only the in-frame ones, with some missing. V and J calls and clone size come straight from that table; D and trimming were deduced from the DNA. The sample holds about 150,000 clones, approximately 78% seen once. The chain couples TRBV4-1 to TRBJ2-7; 8 bases align to TRBD1. The sequenced material came from peripheral blood. The sequence came from a man aged 80 or over with acute or convalescent COVID-19. CDR3 coding DNA: TGCGCCAGCAGCCAAGTGGGGACAGGAGGCGACGAGCAGTACTTC. Translation gives CASSQVGTGGDEQYF.